The 10 T cell receptor beta chains reported below all come from one sample, sequenced in a study of cytomegalovirus exposure and HLA in healthy donors. Both 60 Vbeta primers and 13 Jbeta primers went into the PCR. Produced via immunoSEQ multiplex PCR; TCRdb's table is partial and in-frame only. The sample has 130,000 or so clones; almost 80% are singletons. Sequencing was carried out using PBMCs. These receptor sequences come from a female donor in good health and CMV-seronegative.

The rearrangement links TRBV28 to TRBJ2-7; 9 nucleotides align to TRBD1. The germline gives CDR1 MDHEN, CDR2 SYDVKM. This CDR3 region has 14 residues. V shed 5 bases and J 4 bases; nucleotides not matched to a gene: 6. The CDR3 is CASSPSDRGYEQYF. The CDR3 nucleotides are TGTGCCAGCAGTCCTTCGGACAGGGGATACGAGCAGTACTTC.

The chain is built from TRBV13 and TRBJ2-5, with 9 positions matching TRBD2. The CDR3 is made up of 16 amino acids. V shed 5 bases and J 0 bases; nucleotides not matched to a gene: 7. The V gene's germline CDR1 is PRHDT and CDR2 FYEKMQ (reference sequence). CDR3 coding DNA: TGTGCCAGCAGCGCCTCTAGCGGGGTGTACCAAGAGACCCAGTACTTC. Translating it yields CASSASSGVYQETQYF.

The chain recombines TRBV28 with TRBJ1-2; possible D gene TRBD1, 5 bases. Germline assignment: CDR1 MDHEN and CDR2 SYDVKM. Between the trimmed V and J ends, which lost 3 bases and 4 bases, there was a span of 9 bases. This CDR3 is built from 13 residues. CDR3 region: CASSLGGAYGYTF. DNA of the CDR3: TGTGCCAGCAGTTTGGGCGGGGCCTATGGCTACACCTTC.

This clone was seen once. V usage is TRBV19 and J usage is TRBJ1-5; TRBD1 matches 7 bases. Germline V lookup: CDR1 LNHDA, CDR2 SQIVND (reference sequence). The CDR3 spans 13 residues. Trimming at V came to 9 bases and at J to 7 bases, leaving 9 bases not matched to a gene. The CDR3 region has the DNA TGTGCCAGCCGGACAGGCTCGGGCCAGCCCCAGCATTTT. Protein product: CASRTGSGQPQHF.

The chain recombines TRBV19 with TRBJ2-2, with D perhaps TRBD1 (6 bases). Per germline, CDR1 LNHDA and CDR2 SQIVND (reference sequence). V lost 2 bases and J lost 3, with 13 bases in between. The CDR3 runs 16 residues. CDR3 in DNA: TGTGCCAGTAGTATACCTTACAGGGATTACACCGGGGAGCTGTTTTTT. Its protein is CASSIPYRDYTGELFF.

This chain joins TRBV10-3 and TRBJ1-1; D remains ambiguous. Germline-derived CDR1 and CDR2 are ENHRY and SYGVKD. Between the trimmed V and J ends, which lost 6 bases and 1 base, there was a span of 9 bases. This CDR3 contains 13 residues. The DNA for the CDR3 is TGTGCCATCAGATCGACAACGAACACTGAAGCTTTCTTT. It encodes CAIRSTTNTEAFF.

The chain combines TRBV11-2 with TRBJ2-2; 9 bases match TRBD1. Trimming cost V 5 bases and J 4 bases; bases outside gene matches: 14. This CDR3 has 18 amino acids. Per the germline V gene, CDR1 is SGHAT and CDR2 is FQNNGV. The CDR3: CASSPLGQGRGRTGELFF. The CDR3 region has the DNA TGTGCCAGCAGCCCGCTGGGACAGGGAAGGGGGCGCACCGGGGAGCTGTTTTTT.

The rearrangement links TRBV11-2 to TRBJ2-5; 10 bases line up with TRBD1. The germline V gene encodes CDR1 SGHAT and CDR2 FQNNGV. The CDR3 is 16 residues long. The V and J ends lost 5 bases and 5 bases, in that order; junction bases with no gene match: 11. The CDR3 here is CASSPRQGAIWETQYF. The DNA of the CDR3 is TGTGCCAGCAGCCCTCGACAGGGGGCTATATGGGAGACCCAGTACTTC.

This clone was detected only once. This sequence joins TRBV7-2 and TRBJ1-2; 7 bases are shared with TRBD1. The trim removed 2 bases at V and 1 base at J, leaving 7 bases unmatched. CDR3 size: 16 residues. Per the germline V gene, CDR1 is SGHTA and CDR2 is FQGNSA. The CDR3 here is CASSLSGAGGNYGYTF. The CDR3, as DNA: TGTGCCAGCAGCTTATCCGGGGCAGGGGGTAACTATGGCTACACCTTC.

Concerning this clone itself: An end of the junction differs from the germline gene, which may be a read error. CDR3 in DNA: TGTGCCAGCAGCTTAGAAGCGGGAGGACTCTATAGCACAGATACGCGGTATTTT. It specifies CASSLEAGGLYSTDTRYF. The J gene is TRBJ2-3, the V gene TRBV7-3, with 9 bases identical to TRBD2. The germline CDR1 and CDR2 sequences are SGHTA and FQGTGA. This CDR3 comprises 18 residues.